Listed below are T cell receptor beta chains from one sample, sequenced in a study of T cell responses to AZD1222 COVID-19 vaccine. Sequencing was performed with immunoSEQ multiplex PCR; in TCRdb, only in-frame clones are kept and a portion is missing. The top ten clones hold about a sixth of a sample with more than 85,000 clones, about nine tenths of them seen once. The sequencing used peripheral blood, collected 28 days after the second AZD1222 dose. The receptors shown here come from an adult who received the AZD1222 COVID-19 vaccine. Each CDR3 is given with its conserved first and last residue.

v_call	j_call	cdr3_aa
TRBV10-1	TRBJ2-1	CASQEGLAGGNEQFF
TRBV6-5	TRBJ1-1	CASRSFAMNTEAFF
TRBV18	TRBJ2-1	CASSPLGSGGGEQFF
TRBV10-3	TRBJ2-3	CAISFSGGSTDTQYF
TRBV6-5	TRBJ1-2	CASRSPGYGGYTF
TRBV6-5	TRBJ2-7	CASRIRDTDSYEQYF
TRBV13	TRBJ2-7	CASSSRGTSGRAEQYF
TRBV6-5	TRBJ2-1	CASKLQGGNEQFF
TRBV7-9	TRBJ1-2	CASSTETGSNYGYTF
TRBV4-1	TRBJ1-1	CASSQTPRLNTEAFF
TRBV19	TRBJ1-2	CASRPTVNYGYTF
TRBV6-5	TRBJ1-2	CASRRSRFYGYTF
TRBV7-9	TRBJ1-1	CASSFDSNTEAFF
TRBV7-9	TRBJ1-2	CASSAQSGSADGYTF
TRBV3-1/TRBV3-2	TRBJ1-2	CASSQKGPGTGVHYGYTF
TRBV7-9	TRBJ2-1	CASSLRGKQGNEQFF
TRBV30	TRBJ2-2	CAWSGDLANTGELFF
TRBV5-1	TRBJ1-2	CASSTVAGTNYGYTF
TRBV29-1	TRBJ2-2	CSVEDHGRLSNTGELFF
TRBV5-5	TRBJ2-2	CASSLAAGANTGELFF
TRBV30	TRBJ2-3	CASGTNTDTQYF
TRBV30	TRBJ2-2	CAWAPGPYTGELFF
TRBV19	TRBJ1-2	CASSKRTGDYGYTF
TRBV11-1	TRBJ1-1	CASSFWERGTEAFF
TRBV6-5	TRBJ1-5	CASSPVRADQPQHF
TRBV5-1	TRBJ2-2	CASSLGLAGEGTGELFF